The present TCR beta chain was sequenced within a study of T cell repertoires in ileal Crohn's disease. Whole-study context: Patients had a median roughly 8-year disease duration, and around 35% were active smokers. Biopsies of the neoterminal ileum at postoperative colonoscopy form M6 samples. Overall study results and limits: Active smokers at surgery had more clonal expansions than non-smokers.

As concerns this clone: Its target is not known.

Regarding time point: neoterminal ileum biopsy at postoperative endoscopy, about 6 months after surgery. Patients were adults with ileal or ileocolonic Crohn's disease needing resection. The ends were cut back, 5 bases at V and 4 bases at J, with 15 bases in the middle. This CDR3 spans 14 amino acids. CDR1 and CDR2 from the germline V gene are GTSNPN and SVGIG (reference sequence). The data were produced by immunoSEQ multiplex PCR, yet TCRdb's version contains in-frame clones alone and is incomplete. The sample carries under 15,000 clones, approximately 81% recorded once. The J gene is TRBJ2-1, the V gene TRBV30, with a possible D match to TRBD1 (7 bases). What was sequenced was ileal tissue. The source of this sequence is an adult with Crohn's disease. CDR3 DNA: TGTGCCTGGCAACAGGGGAGCGGGTACAATGAGCAGTTCTTC. It specifies CAWQQGSGYNEQFF.